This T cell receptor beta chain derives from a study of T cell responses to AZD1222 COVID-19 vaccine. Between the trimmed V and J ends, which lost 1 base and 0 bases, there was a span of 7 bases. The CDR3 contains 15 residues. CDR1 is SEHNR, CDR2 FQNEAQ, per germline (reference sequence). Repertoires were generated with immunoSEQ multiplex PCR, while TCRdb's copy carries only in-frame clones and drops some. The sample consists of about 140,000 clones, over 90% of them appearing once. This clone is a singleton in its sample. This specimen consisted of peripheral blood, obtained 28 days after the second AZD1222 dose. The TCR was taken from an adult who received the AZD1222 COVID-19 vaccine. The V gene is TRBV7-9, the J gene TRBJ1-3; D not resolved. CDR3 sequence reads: CASSLERISGNTIYF. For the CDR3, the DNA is TGTGCCAGCAGCTTAGAACGGATCTCTGGAAACACCATATATTTT.